These 9 T cell receptor beta chains were sequenced from one sample in a study of blood T cell repertoires in COVID-19. Method: immunoSEQ multiplex PCR; TCRdb's copy keeps in-frame clones and lacks some. The sample holds tens of thousands of clones; around nine tenths are singletons and the top ten take 9.5% to 12%. Sequencing was carried out using peripheral blood. The receptors originated from a human donor in a cohort sampled during active COVID-19. The donor label of this sample is uncertain.

The chain couples TRBV4-1 to TRBJ2-1; 7 bases match TRBD2. The CDR3 consists of 14 residues. Unmatched junction bases numbered 3, after V lost 1 base and J lost 6 bases. Per germline, CDR1 MGHRA and CDR2 YSYEKL. The CDR3 protein is CASSQGEGLNEQFF. CDR3 coding DNA: TGCGCCAGCAGCCAAGGGGAGGGCCTCAATGAGCAGTTCTTC.

This clone came up once. This sequence joins TRBV5-1 and TRBJ2-7, with unresolved D. Germline V gene data show CDR1 as SGHRS and CDR2 as YFSETQ. Trimming took off 1 base at V and 5 bases at J, with 7 bases between the two ends. CDR3 length: 12 amino acids. CDR3 DNA sequence: TGCGCCAGCAGCTTGCACGGAGACGAGCAGTACTTC. Its translation: CASSLHGDEQYF.

The rearrangement links TRBV28 to TRBJ1-5; no firm D call. The CDR3 totals 12 residues. Germline V CDR1 and CDR2: MDHEN, SYDVKM. Trimming cost V 6 bases and J 4 bases, with 7 bases left between them. The CDR3 sequence: CASSGGNQPQHF. The CDR3 DNA sequence: TGTGCCAGCAGCGGAGGGAATCAGCCCCAGCATTTT.

J is TRBJ2-7 and V is TRBV27; D is uncertain. V dropped 3 bases and J dropped 0 bases, with 9 bases sitting between them. Looked up from germline, CDR1 is MNHEY and CDR2 is SMNVEV (reference sequence). This CDR3 comprises 14 residues. The CDR3: CASSFSGDSYEQYF. The DNA for the CDR3 is TGTGCCAGCAGTTTTAGTGGAGACTCCTACGAGCAGTACTTC.

The chain combines TRBV7-9 with TRBJ1-3; TRBD1 might be the D (5 bases). Germline CDR1 and CDR2: SEHNR and FQNEAQ (reference sequence). CDR3 size: 13 residues. Between the trimmed V and J ends, which lost 3 bases and 8 bases, there was a span of 11 bases. The CDR3 DNA follows: TGTGCCAGCAGCTTCTTTCTAGGGGACACCATATATTTT. Protein sequence: CASSFFLGDTIYF.

This chain uses TRBV6-5 with TRBJ1-2; the D is unclear. The length of the CDR3 is 14 residues. The germline V and J ends were trimmed by 4 bases and 6 bases, with 15 bases remaining between them. The V gene's germline CDR1 is MNHEY and CDR2 SVGAGI. The CDR3 loop is CASSSSRRPHGYTF. The CDR3 DNA sequence: TGTGCCAGCAGTTCCTCCAGGAGGCCCCATGGCTACACCTTC.

V and J are TRBV24-1 and TRBJ2-1; 16 positions match TRBD2. The length of the CDR3 is 17 residues. Germline-derived CDR1 and CDR2 are KGHDR and SFDVKD. The V and J ends lost 3 bases and 10 bases, in that order; junction bases with no gene match: 8. CDR3 DNA: TGTGCCACCAGTGATCCCGCTGGGACTAGCGGGAGGGGGGAGCAGTTCTTC. Encoded protein: CATSDPAGTSGRGEQFF.

The chain employs TRBV9 and TRBJ2-5, with D tentatively TRBD1 (5 bases). The CDR3 extends over 13 amino acids. CDR1 SGDLS and CDR2 YYNGEE come from the germline V gene. Trimming pared 3 bases from V and 2 bases from J, leaving 8 bases between. The CDR3 nucleotides read TGTGCCAGCAGCGCGGACATACAAGAGACCCAGTACTTC. Translated, it gives CASSADIQETQYF.

The chain joins TRBV7-3 to TRBJ2-3, with 10 positions matching TRBD2. Germline CDR1 and CDR2: SGHTA and FQGTGA. The CDR3 has 15 residues. The trim removed 5 bases at V and 2 bases at J, leaving 4 bases unmatched. DNA for the CDR3: TGTGCCAGCAGCCGGGGACTAGCGTACACAGATACGCAGTATTTT. Its protein product is CASSRGLAYTDTQYF.